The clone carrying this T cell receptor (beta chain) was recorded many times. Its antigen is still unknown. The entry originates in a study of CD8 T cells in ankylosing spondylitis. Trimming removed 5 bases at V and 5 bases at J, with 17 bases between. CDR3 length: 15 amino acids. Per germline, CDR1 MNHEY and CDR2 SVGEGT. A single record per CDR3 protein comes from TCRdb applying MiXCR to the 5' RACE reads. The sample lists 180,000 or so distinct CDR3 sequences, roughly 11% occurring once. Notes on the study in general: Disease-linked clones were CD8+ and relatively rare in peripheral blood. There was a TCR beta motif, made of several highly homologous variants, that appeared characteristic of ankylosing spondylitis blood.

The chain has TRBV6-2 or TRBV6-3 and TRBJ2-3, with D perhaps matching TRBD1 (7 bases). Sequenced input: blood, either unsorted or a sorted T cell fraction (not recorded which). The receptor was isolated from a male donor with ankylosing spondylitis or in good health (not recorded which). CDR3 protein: CASSPTGLRGDTQYF. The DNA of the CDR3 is TGTGCCAGCAGTCCGACAGGGCTGCGGGGAGATACGCAGTATTTT.